This T cell receptor (beta chain) was recorded in a study of T cells in Graves' hyperthyroidism and ophthalmopathy. Study-wide context: Before any treatment, at initial diagnosis, peripheral blood was collected.

This clonotype was detected many times. The CDR3 contains 15 residues. Trimming shortened V by 5 bases and J by 1 base, and 12 bases separated the two germline ends. Germline values: CDR1 MNHNS, CDR2 SASEGT. The study enrolled patients aged 18 to 65 with newly diagnosed hyperthyroidism of under 2 months' duration. The diagnoses drew upon clinical symptoms, serum thyroxine and TRAb, thyroid ultrasound and orbital computed tomography. Isolation of PBMCs was performed on about 10 ml fresh peripheral blood. From RNA transcripts, TCR beta CDR3 regions were amplified. During a first-round RT-PCR of the TCR CDR3, the HTBI primer set was used. A single record per CDR3 protein comes from TCRdb applying MiXCR to the multiplex PCR reads. The data hold more than 500,000 distinct CDR3 sequences, with around 15% observed a single time.

Source material: blood. The origin of this receptor is a woman in her twenties or thirties with Graves' hyperthyroidism. The V gene is TRBV6-1, the J gene TRBJ1-5; D possibly corresponds to TRBD1 (6 bases). CDR3 sequence reads: CASSPRGASNQPQHF. Written as DNA, the CDR3 is TGTGCCAGCAGTCCTCGGGGGGCGAGCAATCAGCCCCAGCATTTT.